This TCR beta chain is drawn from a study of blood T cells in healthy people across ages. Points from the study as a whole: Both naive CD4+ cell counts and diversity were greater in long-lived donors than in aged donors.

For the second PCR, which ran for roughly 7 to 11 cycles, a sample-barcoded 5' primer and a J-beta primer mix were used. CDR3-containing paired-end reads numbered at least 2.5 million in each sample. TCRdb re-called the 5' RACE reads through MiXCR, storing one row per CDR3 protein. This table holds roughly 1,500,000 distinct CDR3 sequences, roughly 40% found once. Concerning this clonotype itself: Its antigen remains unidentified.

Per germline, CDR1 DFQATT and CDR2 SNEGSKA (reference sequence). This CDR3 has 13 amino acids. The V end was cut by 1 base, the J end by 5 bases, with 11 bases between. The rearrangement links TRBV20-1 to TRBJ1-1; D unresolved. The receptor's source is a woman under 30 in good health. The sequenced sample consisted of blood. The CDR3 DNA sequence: TGCAGTGCTAGAGGGCCGGGCTGGACTGAAGCTTTCTTT. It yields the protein CSARGPGWTEAFF.